This passage covers 6 T cell receptor beta chains from one sample sequenced in a study of CD8 T cells in ankylosing spondylitis (dated by TCRdb to about 2017). Study-level results and caveats: A TCR beta motif made up of several highly homologous amino acid variants appeared to be characteristic of blood from ankylosing spondylitis patients.

Receptors were amplified or captured by 5' RACE. The sequencer listed for this sample is Illumina HiSeq 2500. The raw public data were reprocessed by TCRdb itself: fastp quality trimming at Q25, MiXCR clonotype calling, in-frame beta chains only. Identical CDR3 protein sequences are pooled into one entry, listed with their most common genes and DNA. Recorded for this sample are a few hundred thousand distinct CDR3 sequences; about 18% of them occurred a single time. 40% to 50% of the sample rests with the top ten. These TCRs are of unknown antigen specificity. The sample taken for sequencing was blood, either unsorted or a sorted T cell fraction (not recorded which). These receptors all come from a male donor with ankylosing spondylitis.

The table lists this clonotype with a few counts. The chain recombines TRBV19 with TRBJ1-2; 8 nucleotides line up with TRBD1. Unmatched junction bases numbered 8, after V lost 3 bases and J lost 8 bases. The germline CDR1 and CDR2 sequences are LNHDA and SQIVND (reference sequence). This CDR3 contains 14 residues. The CDR3 sequence: CASSISGGSHGYTF. CDR3 DNA sequence: TGTGCCAGTAGTATTTCAGGGGGCAGTCACGGCTACACCTTC.

This clonotype was picked up a small number of times. The chain links TRBV30 to TRBJ2-7, with TRBD1 matching over 9 bases. The CDR3 runs 14 residues. With 5 bases clipped from V and 3 bases from J, the junction kept 8 bases outside the gene matches. Per germline, CDR1 GTSNPN and CDR2 SVGIG (reference sequence). The DNA of the CDR3 is TGTGCCTGGGAACCGGGACAGGGACACTACGAGCAGTACTTC. This sequence encodes CAWEPGQGHYEQYF.

The table lists this clonotype with many counts. The V and J genes are TRBV7-9 and TRBJ2-1; no clear D. Germline V CDR1 and CDR2: SEHNR, FQNEAQ (reference sequence). This CDR3 has 15 residues. Deletions cut 5 bases from V and 0 bases from J, with 11 bases between. Written as DNA, the CDR3 is TGTGCCAGCAGCGCAGACTCGAGCTCCTACAATGAGCAGTTCTTC. Translating gives CASSADSSSYNEQFF.

This clonotype has a handful of counts. The V call is TRBV20-1, the J call TRBJ1-2; D unresolved. V lost 6 bases and J 1 base, leaving 18 bases between the germline ends. The CDR3 runs 15 residues. Germline values: CDR1 DFQATT, CDR2 SNEGSKA (reference sequence). The CDR3 loop reads CSAPQKNVLNYGYTF. The CDR3, as DNA: TGCAGTGCCCCACAAAAGAACGTCCTTAACTATGGCTACACCTTC.

The chain links TRBV12-3 or TRBV12-4 to TRBJ2-3, with 9 bases identical to TRBD2. The CDR3 covers 16 residues. The trim removed 4 bases at V and 0 bases at J, leaving 5 bases unmatched. The CDR3 coding sequence is TGTGCCAGCAGTTCCTCCCTAGCGGGAAGCACAGATACGCAGTATTTT. Protein product: CASSSSLAGSTDTQYF.

The chain employs TRBV5-6 and TRBJ2-1; 8 bases fit TRBD2. CDR1 is SGHDT, CDR2 YYEEEE, per germline. The CDR3 length is 12 residues. Germline trimming cut 4 bases from V and 8 bases from J; bases unmatched to any gene: 2. In nucleotides, the CDR3 is TGTGCCAGCAGCCGGGGGGGGGATGAGCAGTTCTTC. Translating it yields CASSRGGDEQFF.